This TCR beta chain is drawn from a study of blood T cells in healthy people across ages. For every donor, a draw yielded 7.5 to 10 milliliters of peripheral blood. This CDR3 region has 16 residues. Looked up from germline, CDR1 is WNHNN and CDR2 is SYGVQD (reference sequence). Trimming pared 0 bases from V and 5 bases from J, leaving 15 bases between. Using a J-beta primer mix together with a sample-barcoded 5' primer, a second PCR was run for about 7 to 12 cycles. A tag from a template-switch adaptor with 12 random nucleotides marked each cDNA molecule. TCRdb reanalysed the 5' RACE reads using MiXCR and keeps one entry per CDR3 protein. The table lists around 900,000 distinct CDR3 sequences, roughly 51% of them singletons, with about a fifth in the top ten.

The sequenced sample was blood. The sequence came from a woman aged 55-70 years in good health. The chain joins TRBV10-1 to TRBJ2-3, with D uncertain. CDR3 coding DNA: TGCGCCAGCAGTGAGTCGGGATTAAGTGGTATAGATACGCAGTATTTT. It specifies CASSESGLSGIDTQYF.